These T cell receptor beta chains were read from a single sample in a study of brain T cells in children with intractable seizures. Measured with immunoSEQ multiplex PCR; TCRdb has only the in-frame clones, and not every one. The repertoire holds around 70,000 clones, with approximately 94% as singletons. Sequenced here: peripheral blood, sampled at surgery. These receptors were taken from a boy under two years old with tuberous sclerosis and intractable seizures. Both conserved end residues are part of each CDR3. The D gene is left open where the match is weak. Only part of the rows carry a size: once, few, many, or a class if the clone is expanded.

NA,TRBJ1-1,NA,TRBV19,TGTGCCAGCCGAGGGGGGAACACTGAAGCTTTCTTT,CASRGGNTEAFF
NA,TRBJ1-4,TRBD1,TRBV24-1,TGTGCCACCAGCCGAAAAACAGGGGGAGCTAATGAAAAACTGTTTTTT,CATSRKTGGANEKLFF
NA,TRBJ2-2,NA,TRBV9,TGTGCCAGCAGCGTAGTACCATTTGAAGGGACCAACACCGGGGAGCTGTTTTTT,CASSVVPFEGTNTGELFF
NA,TRBJ2-2,NA,TRBV7-3,TGTGCCAGCAGCTTAACGTCAGGGGTTCCCGGGGAGCTGTTTTTT,CASSLTSGVPGELFF
NA,TRBJ1-2,NA,TRBV5-1,TGCGCCAGCAGCCTGCCCTGGGTGTTTAGAGGGAAGCACTATGGCTACACCTTC,CASSLPWVFRGKHYGYTF
NA,TRBJ1-2,TRBD1,TRBV5-5,TGTGCCAGCAGCCAGACAGGGGACAACTATGGCTACACCTTC,CASSQTGDNYGYTF
NA,TRBJ2-3,NA,TRBV20-1,TGCAGTGCTAGTTCGGCCCACCCACGTTCAGATACGCAGTATTTT,CSASSAHPRSDTQYF
NA,TRBJ1-2,TRBD1,TRBV5-1,TGCGCCAGCAGCTACCGGACAGGAGGCTATGGCTACACCTTC,CASSYRTGGYGYTF
once,TRBJ2-7,NA,TRBV5-1,TGCGCCAGCAGTCCTAGTCCGACAGACTCCTACGAGCAGTACTTC,CASSPSPTDSYEQYF
NA,TRBJ2-5,NA,TRBV7-9,TGTGCCAGCACCCCCCGCGGGGGCCTTGCAGAGACCCAGTACTTC,CASTPRGGLAETQYF
NA,TRBJ2-6,NA,TRBV5-4,TGTGCCAGCAGCTTGGCCGGGTCTGGGGCCAACGTCCTGACTTTC,CASSLAGSGANVLTF
NA,TRBJ1-1,TRBD1,TRBV30,TGTGCCTGGAGGGGACAGGCCCACGGGGAAGCTTTCTTT,CAWRGQAHGEAFF
NA,TRBJ2-6,NA,TRBV24-1,TGTGCCACCAGTGACTCTGGGGCCAACGTCCTGACTTTC,CATSDSGANVLTF